This T cell receptor beta chain was found in a study of cytomegalovirus exposure and HLA in healthy donors. PCR amplification relied on 60 Vbeta primers (plus 13 Jbeta primers). Sequencing was performed with immunoSEQ multiplex PCR; in TCRdb, only in-frame clones are kept and a portion is missing. The table has about 160,000 clones, 68% seen once. Unmatched junction bases numbered 5, after V lost 2 bases and J lost 5 bases. Germline V CDR1 and CDR2: MDHEN, SYDVKM. The CDR3 has 14 amino acids. The source of this sequence is a man aged 50-60 years in good health and CMV-seronegative. The rearrangement joins TRBV28 to TRBJ1-2; 7 nucleotides line up with TRBD1. The sequenced sample consisted of PBMCs. CDR3 nucleotide sequence: TGTGCCAGCAGTTTAAATCAGGGGGTTTATGGCTACACCTTC. It translates to CASSLNQGVYGYTF.